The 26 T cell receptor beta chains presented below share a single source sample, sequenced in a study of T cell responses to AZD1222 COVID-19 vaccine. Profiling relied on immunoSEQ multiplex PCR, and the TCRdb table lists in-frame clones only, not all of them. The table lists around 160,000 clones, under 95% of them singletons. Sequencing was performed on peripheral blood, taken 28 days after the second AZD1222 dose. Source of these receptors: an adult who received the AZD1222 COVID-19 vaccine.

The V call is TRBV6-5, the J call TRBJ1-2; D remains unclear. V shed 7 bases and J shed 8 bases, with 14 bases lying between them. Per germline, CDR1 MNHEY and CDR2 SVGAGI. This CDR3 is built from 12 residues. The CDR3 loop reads CASMGSIGGYTF. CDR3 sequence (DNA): TGTGCCAGCATGGGCTCCATAGGGGGCTACACCTTC.

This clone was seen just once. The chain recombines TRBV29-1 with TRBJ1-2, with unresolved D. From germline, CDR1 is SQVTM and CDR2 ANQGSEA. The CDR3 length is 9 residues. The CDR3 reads CTTSVGYTF. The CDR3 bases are TGCACCACTTCCGTCGGCTACACCTTC.

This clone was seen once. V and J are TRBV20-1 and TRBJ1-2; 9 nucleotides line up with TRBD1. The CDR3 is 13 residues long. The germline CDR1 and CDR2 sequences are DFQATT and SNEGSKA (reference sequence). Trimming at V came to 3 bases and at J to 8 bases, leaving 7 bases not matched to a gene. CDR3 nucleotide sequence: TGCAGTGCTAGTCGGGACAGGGTTTGGGGCTACACCTTC. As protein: CSASRDRVWGYTF.

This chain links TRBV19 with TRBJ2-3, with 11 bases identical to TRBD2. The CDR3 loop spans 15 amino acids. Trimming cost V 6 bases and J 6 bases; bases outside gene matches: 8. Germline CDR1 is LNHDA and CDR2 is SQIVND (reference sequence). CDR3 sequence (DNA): TGTGCCAGTAGGTTTACTAGCGGGAGAGCCGATACGCAGTATTTT. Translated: CASRFTSGRADTQYF. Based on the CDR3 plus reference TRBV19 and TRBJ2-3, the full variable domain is DGGITQSPKYLFRKEGQNVTLSCEQNLNHDAMYWYRQDPGQGLRLIYYSQIVNDFQKGDIAEGYSVSREKKESFPLTVTSAQKNPTAFYLCASRFTSGRADTQYFGPGTRLTVL.

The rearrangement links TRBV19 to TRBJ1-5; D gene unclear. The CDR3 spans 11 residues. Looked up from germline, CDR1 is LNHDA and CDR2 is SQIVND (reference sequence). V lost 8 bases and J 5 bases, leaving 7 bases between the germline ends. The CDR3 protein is CASGRDQPQHF. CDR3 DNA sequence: TGTGCCAGTGGCAGAGATCAGCCCCAGCATTTT.

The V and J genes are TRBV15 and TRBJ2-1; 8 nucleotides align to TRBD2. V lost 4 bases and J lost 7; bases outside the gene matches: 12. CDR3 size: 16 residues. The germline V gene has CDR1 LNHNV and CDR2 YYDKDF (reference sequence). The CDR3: CATSIRRTSMGNEQFF. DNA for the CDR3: TGTGCCACCAGCATCCGACGGACTAGCATGGGAAATGAGCAGTTCTTC.

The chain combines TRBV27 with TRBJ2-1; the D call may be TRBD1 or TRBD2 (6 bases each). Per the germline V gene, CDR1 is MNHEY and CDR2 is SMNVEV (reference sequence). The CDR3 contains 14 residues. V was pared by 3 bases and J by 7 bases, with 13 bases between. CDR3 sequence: CASSLGGSVNEQFF. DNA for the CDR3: TGTGCCAGCAGTTTGGGGGGCTCGGTGAATGAGCAGTTCTTC.

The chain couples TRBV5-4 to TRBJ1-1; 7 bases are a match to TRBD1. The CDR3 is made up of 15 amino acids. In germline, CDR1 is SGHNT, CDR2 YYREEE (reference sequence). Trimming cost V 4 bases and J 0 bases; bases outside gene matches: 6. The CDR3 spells CASSPPTGLNTEAFF. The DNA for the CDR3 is TGTGCCAGCAGCCCCCCGACAGGGTTGAACACTGAAGCTTTCTTT.

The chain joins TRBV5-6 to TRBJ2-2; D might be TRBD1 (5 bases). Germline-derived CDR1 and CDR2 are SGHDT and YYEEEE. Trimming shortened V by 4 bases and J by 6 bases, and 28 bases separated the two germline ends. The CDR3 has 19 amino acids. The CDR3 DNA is TGTGCCAGCAGCCTAAGGGGCTACTCCGTTCCCCTAAAGGCCGGGGAGCTGTTTTTT. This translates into CASSLRGYSVPLKAGELFF. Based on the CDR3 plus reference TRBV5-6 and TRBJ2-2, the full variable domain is DAGVTQSPTHLIKTRGQQVTLRCSPKSGHDTVSWYQQALGQGPQFIFQYYEEEERQRGNFPDRFSGHQFPNYSSELNVNALLLGDSALYLCASSLRGYSVPLKAGELFFGEGSRLTVL.

The CDR3 region is CASSPGEHEQYF. The DNA for the CDR3 is TGCGCCAGCAGCCCAGGGGAACACGAGCAGTACTTC. V gene TRBV5-1 combines with J gene TRBJ2-7; tentative D call: TRBD1 (6 bases). The ends were cut back, 4 bases at V and 5 bases at J, with 10 bases in the middle. Germline-derived CDR1 and CDR2 are SGHRS and YFSETQ. CDR3 length: 12 residues.

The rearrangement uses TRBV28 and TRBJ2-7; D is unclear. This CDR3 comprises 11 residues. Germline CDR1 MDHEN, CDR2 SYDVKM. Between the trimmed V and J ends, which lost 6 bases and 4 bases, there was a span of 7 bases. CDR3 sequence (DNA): TGTGCCAGCAGCCCCAGGTACGAGCAGTACTTC. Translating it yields CASSPRYEQYF.

This chain's CDR3 is CASSDGTLGEQYF. The DNA of the CDR3 is TGTGCCAGCAGTGACGGAACGCTGGGGGAGCAGTACTTC. The rearrangement links TRBV2 to TRBJ2-7; no firm D call. CDR1 is SNHLY, CDR2 FYNNEI, per germline. This CDR3 contains 13 residues. Trimming removed 3 bases at V and 7 bases at J, with 13 bases between.

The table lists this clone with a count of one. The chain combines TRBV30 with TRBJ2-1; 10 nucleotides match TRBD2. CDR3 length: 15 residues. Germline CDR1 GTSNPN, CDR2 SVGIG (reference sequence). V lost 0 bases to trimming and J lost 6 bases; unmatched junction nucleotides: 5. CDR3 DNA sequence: TGTGCCTGGAGTGTATCACTAGCGGGAACCAATGAGCAGTTCTTC. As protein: CAWSVSLAGTNEQFF.

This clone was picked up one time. This CDR3 is CASSSDSHEAFF. The CDR3 DNA is TGTGCCAGCAGTTCTGACAGTCATGAAGCTTTCTTT. The chain uses TRBV2 and TRBJ1-1; D possibly corresponds to TRBD1 (5 bases). CDR3 length equals 12 residues. Trimming cost V 5 bases and J 7 bases, with 11 bases left between them. CDR1 and CDR2 (germline): SNHLY, FYNNEI.

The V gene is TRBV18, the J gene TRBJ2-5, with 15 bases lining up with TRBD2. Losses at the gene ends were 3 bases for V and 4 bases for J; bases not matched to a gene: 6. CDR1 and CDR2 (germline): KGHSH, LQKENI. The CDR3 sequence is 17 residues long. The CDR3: CASSPPGLAGGPETQYF. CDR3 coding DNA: TGTGCCAGCTCACCTCCGGGACTAGCGGGAGGTCCAGAGACCCAGTACTTC.

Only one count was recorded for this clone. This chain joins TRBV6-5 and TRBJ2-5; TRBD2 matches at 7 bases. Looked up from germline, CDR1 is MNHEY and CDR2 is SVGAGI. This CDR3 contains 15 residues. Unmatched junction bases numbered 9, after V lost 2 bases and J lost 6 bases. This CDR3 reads CASSYDPGRGKTQYF. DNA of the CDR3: TGTGCCAGCAGTTACGATCCGGGGAGGGGAAAGACCCAGTACTTC.

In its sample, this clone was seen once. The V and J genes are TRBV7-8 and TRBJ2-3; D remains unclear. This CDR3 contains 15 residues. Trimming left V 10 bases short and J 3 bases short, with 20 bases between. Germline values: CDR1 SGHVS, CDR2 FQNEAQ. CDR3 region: CATWPGAGLTDTQYF. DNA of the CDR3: TGTGCCACTTGGCCTGGCGCAGGTCTTACAGATACGCAGTATTTT.

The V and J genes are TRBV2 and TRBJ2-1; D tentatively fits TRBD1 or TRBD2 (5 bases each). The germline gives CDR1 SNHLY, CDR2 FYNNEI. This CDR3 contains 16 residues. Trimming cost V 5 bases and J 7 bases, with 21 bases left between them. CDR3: CASSPRGAARENEQFF. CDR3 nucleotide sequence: TGTGCCAGCAGTCCAAGAGGGGCGGCCCGGGAAAATGAGCAGTTCTTC.

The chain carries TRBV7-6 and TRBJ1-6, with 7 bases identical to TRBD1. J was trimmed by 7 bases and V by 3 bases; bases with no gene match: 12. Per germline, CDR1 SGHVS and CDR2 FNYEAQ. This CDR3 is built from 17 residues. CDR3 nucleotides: TGTGCCAGCAGCTTTACCCCCGGCGGGGACAGCAATTCACCCCTCCACTTT. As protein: CASSFTPGGDSNSPLHF.

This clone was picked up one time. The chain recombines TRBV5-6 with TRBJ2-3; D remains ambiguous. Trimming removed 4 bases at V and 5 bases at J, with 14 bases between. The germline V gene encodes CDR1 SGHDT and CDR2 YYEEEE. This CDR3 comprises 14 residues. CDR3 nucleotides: TGTGCCAGCAGCGGGCTTCTAAACGGAGATACGCAGTATTTT. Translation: CASSGLLNGDTQYF. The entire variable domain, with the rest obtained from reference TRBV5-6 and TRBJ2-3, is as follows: DAGVTQSPTHLIKTRGQQVTLRCSPKSGHDTVSWYQQALGQGPQFIFQYYEEEERQRGNFPDRFSGHQFPNYSSELNVNALLLGDSALYLCASSGLLNGDTQYFGPGTRLTVL.

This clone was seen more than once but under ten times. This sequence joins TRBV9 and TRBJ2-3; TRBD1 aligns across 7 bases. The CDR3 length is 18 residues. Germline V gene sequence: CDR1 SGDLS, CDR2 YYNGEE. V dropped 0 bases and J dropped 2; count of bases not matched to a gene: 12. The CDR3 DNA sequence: TGTGCCAGCAGCGTAGAGGGGTCGACAGGGACAGTCACAGATACGCAGTATTTT. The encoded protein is CASSVEGSTGTVTDTQYF.

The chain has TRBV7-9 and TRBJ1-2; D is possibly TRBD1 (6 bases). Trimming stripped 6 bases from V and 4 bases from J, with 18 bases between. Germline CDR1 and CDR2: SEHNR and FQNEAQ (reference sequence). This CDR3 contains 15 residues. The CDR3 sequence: CASSEGTPGIYGYTF. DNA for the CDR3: TGTGCCAGCAGTGAAGGGACACCTGGTATCTATGGCTACACCTTC. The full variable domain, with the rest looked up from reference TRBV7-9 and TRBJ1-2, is DTGVSQNPRHKITKRGQNVTFRCDPISEHNRLYWYRQTLGQGPEFLTYFQNEAQLEKSRLLSDRFSAERPKGSFSTLEIQRTEQGDSAMYLCASSEGTPGIYGYTFGSGTRLTVV.

The CDR3 DNA is TGTGCCAGCAGTTTAGGGGGAGGTCAGCCCCAGCATTTT. This codes for CASSLGGGQPQHF. The chain carries TRBV27 and TRBJ1-5; D is possibly TRBD1 (5 bases). V lost 2 bases and J lost 6, with 8 bases in between. CDR1 MNHEY and CDR2 SMNVEV come from the germline V gene (reference sequence). This CDR3 comprises 13 residues.

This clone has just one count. CDR3 bases: TGTGCCAGCAGCAAAGCGCCAATGGGGGCCAGCCAAGAAGCTTTCTTT. Protein: CASSKAPMGASQEAFF. The V and J genes are TRBV21-1 and TRBJ1-1; TRBD1 was called by the table and not checked on the DNA. TRBV21-1 is deemed a pseudogene. This CDR3 has 16 residues.

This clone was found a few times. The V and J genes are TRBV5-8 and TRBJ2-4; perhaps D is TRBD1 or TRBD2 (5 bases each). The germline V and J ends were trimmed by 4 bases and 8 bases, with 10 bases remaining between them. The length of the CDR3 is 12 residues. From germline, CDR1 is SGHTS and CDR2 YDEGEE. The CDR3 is CASSQGSDIQYF. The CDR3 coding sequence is TGTGCCAGCAGCCAGGGTAGCGACATTCAGTACTTC.

The chain's CDR3 is CASSLEYEAFF. DNA for the CDR3: TGTGCCAGCAGCTTGGAGTACGAAGCTTTCTTT. J is TRBJ1-1 and V is TRBV5-8; D ambiguous. The CDR3 extends over 11 amino acids. CDR1 is SGHTS, CDR2 YDEGEE, per germline. Trimming took off 0 bases at V and 8 bases at J, with 5 bases between the two ends. Full variable domain (outside the CDR3, taken from reference TRBV5-8 and TRBJ1-1): EAGVTQSPTHLIKTRGQQATLRCSPISGHTSVYWYQQALGLGLQFLLWYDEGEERNRGNFPPRFSGRQFPNYSSELNVNALELEDSALYLCASSLEYEAFFGQGTRLTVV.